This TCR beta chain is drawn from a study of cytomegalovirus exposure and HLA in healthy donors. The wider study: Of all 400 or so donors who were genotyped, 75% to 85% belonged to the Caucasian-associated ancestry cluster.

CDR1 and CDR2 from the germline V gene are GTSNPN and SVGIG (reference sequence). There are 15 residues in the CDR3. Germline trimming cut 8 bases from V and 7 bases from J; bases unmatched to any gene: 18. To note about this clone: Its antigen is unidentified.

The study, taken as a whole, reports: With DRB1 most and HLA-C fewest, TCR association rates differed between HLA loci in a later analysis. Sequence variants that were highly shared formed a cluster that was likely a sequencing artifact.

At the time of sampling, donors were nominally healthy, though unrecorded immune exposures were likely. PCR amplification relied on 60 Vbeta primers (plus 13 Jbeta primers). This table comes from immunoSEQ multiplex PCR, and its TCRdb copy is limited to in-frame clones, with some not included. Its listing shows tens of thousands of clones. The sequencing sample was made of PBMCs. This sequence joins TRBV30 and TRBJ2-7; TRBD1 aligns across 9 bases. The origin of this receptor is a boy between 10 and 17 years old in good health and CMV-seronegative. This CDR3 reads CARTAHGTGLFEQYF. The CDR3 nucleotides are TGTGCCCGCACCGCCCACGGGACAGGGCTTTTTGAGCAGTACTTC.